The T cell receptor beta chain under discussion was sequenced for a study of T cells after yellow fever vaccination. Study outcomes and limitations: Clones from primary vaccination mostly reappeared after the booster (around 96% CD4, 88% CD8). Clonotype sharing between CD4 and CD8 compartments was small.

The germline V gene has CDR1 MGHDK and CDR2 SYGVNS. The ends lost 1 base at V and 5 bases at J; junction bases unmatched: 14. The CDR3 is 19 residues long. This clonotype occurred a few times. TCRdb re-analysed the 5' RACE reads in MiXCR, keeping a single row per CDR3 protein. The table records approximately 85,000 distinct CDR3 sequences, 13% of them present only once. The chain joins TRBV25-1 to TRBJ2-5; 12 positions agree with TRBD2. This sequence originates from a man between 18 and 35 years old who received the YFV17D yellow fever vaccine. Specimen: CD8+ T cells not binding an NS4B(214-222) dextramer, sorted from PBMCs, collected about 20 days after the first yellow fever vaccination. CDR3 sequence: CASSESSPGLAGSGETQYF. The CDR3 nucleotides are TGTGCCAGCAGTGAATCCTCACCCGGACTAGCGGGGAGCGGCGAGACCCAGTACTTC.